The clone carrying this T cell receptor (beta chain) was detected a few times. This sample is part of a study of blood T cell repertoires in COVID-19. The germline V gene encodes CDR1 MRHNA and CDR2 SNTAGT. The CDR3 totals 16 residues. V lost 2 bases and J lost 3; bases outside the gene matches: 7. Study processing details: The authors estimated nucleated cell counts from reference gene primer amplification. Sequencing was performed with immunoSEQ multiplex PCR; in TCRdb, only in-frame clones are kept and a portion is missing. V, J and clone size are taken as reported in that table, and D and trimming were inferred from the DNA itself. The sample holds over 100,000 clones; about 87% are singletons and the top ten take about a tenth.

This TCR came from a man aged 50-59 years with acute or convalescent COVID-19. What was sequenced was peripheral blood. The V call is TRBV6-4, the J call TRBJ2-3; 8 nucleotides match TRBD2. Written as DNA, the CDR3 is TGTGCCAGCAGTGACAGAAGCGGGGGTGGGACAGATACGCAGTATTTT. Amino acid sequence: CASSDRSGGGTDTQYF.